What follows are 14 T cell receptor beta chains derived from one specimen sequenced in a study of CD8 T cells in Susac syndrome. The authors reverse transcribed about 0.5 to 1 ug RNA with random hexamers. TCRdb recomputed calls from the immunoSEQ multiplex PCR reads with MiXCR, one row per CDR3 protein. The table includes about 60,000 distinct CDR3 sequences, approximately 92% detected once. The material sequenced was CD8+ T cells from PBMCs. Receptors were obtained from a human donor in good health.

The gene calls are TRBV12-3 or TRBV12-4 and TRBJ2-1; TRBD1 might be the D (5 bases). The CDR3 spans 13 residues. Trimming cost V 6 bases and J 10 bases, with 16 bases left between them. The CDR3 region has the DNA TGTGCCAGCAGCCTCCGCTTAGGACAAGAGCAGTTCTTC. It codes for CASSLRLGQEQFF.

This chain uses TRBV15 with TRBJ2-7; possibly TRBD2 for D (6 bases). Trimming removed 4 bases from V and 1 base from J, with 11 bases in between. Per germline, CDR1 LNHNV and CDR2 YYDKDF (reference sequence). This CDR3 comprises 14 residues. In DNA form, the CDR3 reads TGTGCCACCAGCAACGGGGGACCTTCCTACGAGCAGTACTTC. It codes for CATSNGGPSYEQYF.

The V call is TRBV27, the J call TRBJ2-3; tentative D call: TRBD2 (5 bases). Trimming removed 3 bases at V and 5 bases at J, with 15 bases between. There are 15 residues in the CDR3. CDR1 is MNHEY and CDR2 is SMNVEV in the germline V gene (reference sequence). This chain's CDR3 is CASSFVGQAGDTQYF. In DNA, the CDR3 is TGTGCCAGCAGTTTCGTGGGCCAGGCGGGAGATACGCAGTATTTT.

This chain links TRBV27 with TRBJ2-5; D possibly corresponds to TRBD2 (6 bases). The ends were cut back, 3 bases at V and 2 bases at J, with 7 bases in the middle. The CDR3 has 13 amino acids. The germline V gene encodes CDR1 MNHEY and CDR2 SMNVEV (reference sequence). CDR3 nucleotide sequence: TGTGCCAGCAGTTTCGGGGGTCAAGAGACCCAGTACTTC. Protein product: CASSFGGQETQYF.

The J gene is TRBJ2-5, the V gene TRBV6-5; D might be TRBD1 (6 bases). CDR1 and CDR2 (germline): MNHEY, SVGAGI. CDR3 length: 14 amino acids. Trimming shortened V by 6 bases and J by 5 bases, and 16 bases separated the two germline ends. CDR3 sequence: CASRLQGFGETQYF. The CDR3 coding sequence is TGTGCCAGCAGGTTACAGGGTTTTGGCGAGACCCAGTACTTC.

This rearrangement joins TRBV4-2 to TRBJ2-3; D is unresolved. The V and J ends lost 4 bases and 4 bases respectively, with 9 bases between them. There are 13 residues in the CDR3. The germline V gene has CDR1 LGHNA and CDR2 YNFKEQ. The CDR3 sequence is CASSPQVSDTQYF. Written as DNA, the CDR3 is TGTGCCAGCAGCCCTCAGGTTTCAGATACGCAGTATTTT.

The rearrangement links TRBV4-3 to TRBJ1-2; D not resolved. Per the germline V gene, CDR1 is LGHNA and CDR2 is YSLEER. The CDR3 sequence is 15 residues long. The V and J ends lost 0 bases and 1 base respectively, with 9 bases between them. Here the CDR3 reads CASSQDFVDNYGYTF. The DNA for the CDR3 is TGCGCCAGCAGCCAAGATTTTGTGGATAACTATGGCTACACCTTC.

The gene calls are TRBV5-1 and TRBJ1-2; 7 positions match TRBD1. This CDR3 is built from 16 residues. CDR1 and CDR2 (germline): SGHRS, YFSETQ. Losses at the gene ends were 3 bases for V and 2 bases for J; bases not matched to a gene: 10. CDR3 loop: CASSSSDVTGNYGYTF. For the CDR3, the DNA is TGCGCCAGCAGCTCGTCAGACGTGACAGGGAACTATGGCTACACCTTC.

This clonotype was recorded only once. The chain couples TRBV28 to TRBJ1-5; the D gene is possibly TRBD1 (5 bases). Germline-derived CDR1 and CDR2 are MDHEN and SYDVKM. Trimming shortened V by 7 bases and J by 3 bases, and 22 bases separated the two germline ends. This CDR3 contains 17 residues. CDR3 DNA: TGTGCCAGCATTCCATCCTGGGGCAGCCCTTTCAATCAGCCCCAGCATTTT. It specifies CASIPSWGSPFNQPQHF. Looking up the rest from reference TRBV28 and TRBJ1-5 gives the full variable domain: DVKVTQSSRYLVKRTGEKVFLECVQDMDHENMFWYRQDPGLGLRLIYFSYDVKMKEKGDIPEGYSVSREKKERFSLILESASTNQTSMYLCASIPSWGSPFNQPQHFGDGTRLSIL.

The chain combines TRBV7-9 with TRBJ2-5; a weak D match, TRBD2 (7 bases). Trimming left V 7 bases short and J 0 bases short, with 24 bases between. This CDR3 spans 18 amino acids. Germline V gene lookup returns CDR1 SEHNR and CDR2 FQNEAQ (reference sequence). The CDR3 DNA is TGTGCCAGCACCCACTCCGGTCTCGGGGGGCCATACCAAGAGACCCAGTACTTC. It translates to CASTHSGLGGPYQETQYF.

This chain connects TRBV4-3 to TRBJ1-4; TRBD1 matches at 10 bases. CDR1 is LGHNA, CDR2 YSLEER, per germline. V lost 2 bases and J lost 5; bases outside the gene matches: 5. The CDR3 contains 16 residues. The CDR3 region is CASSQLRDRGNEKLFF. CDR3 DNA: TGCGCCAGCAGCCAACTCCGGGACAGGGGCAATGAAAAACTGTTTTTT.

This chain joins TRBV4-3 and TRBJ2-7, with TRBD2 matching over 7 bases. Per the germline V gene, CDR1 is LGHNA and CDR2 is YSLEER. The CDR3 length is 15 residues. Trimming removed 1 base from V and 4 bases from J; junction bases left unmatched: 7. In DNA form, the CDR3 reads TGCGCCAGCAGCCAAGCAGGGTGGGGGGGATACGAGCAGTACTTC. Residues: CASSQAGWGGYEQYF.

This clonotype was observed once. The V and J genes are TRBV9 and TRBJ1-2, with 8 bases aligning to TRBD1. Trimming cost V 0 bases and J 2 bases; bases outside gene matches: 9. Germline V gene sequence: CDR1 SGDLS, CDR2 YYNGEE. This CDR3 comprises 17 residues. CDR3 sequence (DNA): TGTGCCAGCAGCGTAGAGGACAGGGTACTTCCGAACTATGGCTACACCTTC. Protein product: CASSVEDRVLPNYGYTF.

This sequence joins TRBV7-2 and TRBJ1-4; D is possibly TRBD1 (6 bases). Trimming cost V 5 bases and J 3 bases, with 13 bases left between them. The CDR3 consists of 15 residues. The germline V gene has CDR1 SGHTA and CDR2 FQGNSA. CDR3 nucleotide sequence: TGTGCCAGCAGCCCGAGGGGGGCGCCTAATGAAAAACTGTTTTTT. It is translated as CASSPRGAPNEKLFF.